What follows are 17 T cell receptor beta chains derived from one specimen sequenced in a study of shared clonotypes between healthy human individuals. Profiled with immunoSEQ multiplex PCR; TCRdb holds only in-frame clones, not every one. This repertoire shows approximately 2.3 million clones, 80% to 95% found once; its top ten account for roughly 0.36%. Material: naive CD4+ T cells from PBMCs. Subset reported: CD45RA+ positively selected. The receptors originated from a man between 18 and 29 years old in good health. Some clones in this sample may be carry-over from other donors' samples.

The genes are TRBV4-2 and TRBJ2-1; 8 positions match TRBD2. J gave up 7 bases and V 4 bases, and 12 bases lay outside the gene matches. Germline V gene sequence: CDR1 LGHNA, CDR2 YNFKEQ. This CDR3 contains 16 residues. The CDR3, as DNA: TGTGCCAGCAGCCGTGGGGCCCCGGCTAGCGGGAATGAGCAGTTCTTC. The encoded protein is CASSRGAPASGNEQFF.

This chain uses TRBV5-8 with TRBJ2-7; perhaps TRBD1 as D (6 bases). CDR3 length: 14 residues. Germline V gives CDR1 SGHTS, CDR2 YDEGEE. Trimming stripped 6 bases from V and 0 bases from J, with 13 bases between. This chain's CDR3 is CASTPMGHSYEQYF. The CDR3 nucleotides are TGTGCCAGCACCCCGATGGGACACTCCTACGAGCAGTACTTC.

The chain uses TRBV4-2 and TRBJ2-1, with 8 bases identical to TRBD2. CDR3 length: 17 residues. The germline V gene has CDR1 LGHNA and CDR2 YNFKEQ. Trimming at V came to 3 bases and at J to 3 bases, leaving 10 bases not matched to a gene. The CDR3 DNA reads TGTGCCAGCAGCCAGCTCACTAGCGGCACACGCTACAATGAGCAGTTCTTC. It translates to CASSQLTSGTRYNEQFF.

This chain joins TRBV6-1 and TRBJ2-7; D may correspond to TRBD1 or TRBD2 (5 bases each). Trimming stripped 11 bases from V and 0 bases from J, with 17 bases between. The CDR3 length is 14 residues. Germline CDR1 MNHNS, CDR2 SASEGT. The CDR3 protein is CAFARDLSSYEQYF. In nucleotides, the CDR3 is TGTGCCTTTGCCCGGGACCTGAGCTCCTACGAGCAGTACTTC.

The V gene is TRBV9, the J gene TRBJ2-5, with 14 bases fitting TRBD2. In germline, CDR1 is SGDLS, CDR2 YYNGEE. Trimming at V came to 3 bases and at J to 4 bases, leaving 2 bases not matched to a gene. This CDR3 is built from 15 residues. The CDR3 region has the DNA TGTGCCAGCAGCGCGACTAGCGGGAGGGCAGAGACCCAGTACTTC. Translating gives CASSATSGRAETQYF.

The V gene is TRBV19, the J gene TRBJ2-1, with TRBD2 matching over 7 bases. The CDR3 is made up of 15 amino acids. Losses at the gene ends were 5 bases for V and 8 bases for J; bases not matched to a gene: 12. CDR1 and CDR2 from the germline V gene are LNHDA and SQIVND (reference sequence). The CDR3 DNA follows: TGTGCCAGTAGTCGGTGGGAGGGTGGAAGGGATGAGCAGTTCTTC. Its translation: CASSRWEGGRDEQFF.

The rearrangement uses TRBV28 and TRBJ2-3; the D is unclear. Trimming removed 8 bases at V and 6 bases at J, with 9 bases between. The germline V gene encodes CDR1 MDHEN and CDR2 SYDVKM. CDR3 length: 11 amino acids. CDR3 amino acids: CASGAQDTQYF. In DNA form, the CDR3 reads TGTGCCAGCGGAGCACAGGATACGCAGTATTTT.

The chain links TRBV9 to TRBJ2-1, with TRBD2 matching over 10 bases. V gave up 1 base and J gave up 6 bases; unmatched junction bases: 10. This CDR3 comprises 17 residues. The germline gives CDR1 SGDLS, CDR2 YYNGEE. The DNA of the CDR3 is TGTGCCAGCAGCGTATCCCTCGCTAGCGGGAGAGTCAATGAGCAGTTCTTC. It encodes CASSVSLASGRVNEQFF.

The chain joins TRBV6-4 to TRBJ2-2, with D maybe TRBD2 (5 bases). Looked up from germline, CDR1 is MRHNA and CDR2 is SNTAGT. Trimming pared 6 bases from V and 3 bases from J, leaving 11 bases between. The CDR3 spans 14 residues. Here the CDR3 reads CASSDQRDTGELFF. CDR3 in DNA: TGTGCCAGCAGCGACCAGAGGGACACCGGGGAGCTGTTTTTT.

For this clone: Other DNA sequences within the sample encode an identical CDR3. V is TRBV30 and J is TRBJ2-3; perhaps TRBD2 as D (5 bases). This CDR3 is 11 amino acids long. CDR1 is GTSNPN and CDR2 is SVGIG in the germline V gene (reference sequence). Trimming removed 2 bases from V and 5 bases from J, with 5 bases in between. CDR3 residues: CAWSRGDTQYF. CDR3 DNA: TGTGCCTGGAGTCGGGGAGATACGCAGTATTTT.

A single count supports this clone. J is TRBJ2-5 and V is TRBV4-1; 9 bases match TRBD2. The length of the CDR3 is 17 residues. Unmatched junction bases numbered 10, after V lost 2 bases and J lost 3 bases. From germline, CDR1 is MGHRA and CDR2 YSYEKL. CDR3: CASSQRPPASGEETQYF. Here the CDR3 DNA reads TGCGCCAGCAGCCAACGACCTCCGGCTAGCGGGGAAGAGACCCAGTACTTC.

The rearrangement uses TRBV11-2 and TRBJ1-1; no clear D. This CDR3 has 14 amino acids. The germline CDR1 and CDR2 sequences are SGHAT and FQNNGV. V lost 5 bases to trimming and J lost 4 bases, with 14 bases between them. CDR3: CASSRTSAGTEAFF. CDR3 bases: TGTGCCAGCAGCCGTACTAGTGCAGGCACTGAAGCTTTCTTT.

The chain is built from TRBV5-1 and TRBJ2-2; D remains ambiguous. V lost 4 bases and J lost 0, with 7 bases in between. The CDR3 loop spans 14 amino acids. Looked up from germline, CDR1 is SGHRS and CDR2 is YFSETQ. The CDR3 bases are TGCGCCAGCAGCGACGGCACGAACACCGGGGAGCTGTTTTTT. It is translated as CASSDGTNTGELFF.

The gene calls are TRBV21-1 and TRBJ1-2. TRBV21-1 is a pseudogene segment. CDR3 length: 17 residues. The CDR3 DNA follows: TGTGCCAGCAGCAAAGGGGCCCGGGGCGGGAAGCACTATGGCTACACCTTC. Translated: CASSKGARGGKHYGYTF.

J is TRBJ1-2 and V is TRBV27; D is ambiguous. Germline assignment: CDR1 MNHEY and CDR2 SMNVEV (reference sequence). V gave up 3 bases and J gave up 6 bases, with 20 bases separating them. The CDR3 length is 16 residues. The chain's CDR3 is CASSFLRGGNPNGYTF. The CDR3 region has the DNA TGTGCCAGCAGTTTTTTACGGGGAGGCAACCCTAATGGCTACACCTTC.

This clone was seen a handful of times. V is TRBV19 and J is TRBJ2-2; D gene ambiguous. V gave up 11 bases and J gave up 7 bases, with 14 bases separating them. The CDR3 is made up of 12 amino acids. In germline, CDR1 is LNHDA, CDR2 SQIVND (reference sequence). CDR3 loop: CAVMGPGGELFF. The CDR3 bases are TGTGCCGTCATGGGCCCCGGCGGGGAGCTGTTTTTT.

This clone has just one count. The chain combines TRBV10-2 with TRBJ2-1; TRBD2 matches at 14 bases. V dropped 4 bases and J dropped 6; count of bases not matched to a gene: 5. In germline, CDR1 is WSHSY, CDR2 SAAADI. The CDR3 is 16 amino acids. As DNA, the CDR3 is TGCGCCAGCAGTGTCAGGACTAGCGGGAGGTTCAATGAGCAGTTCTTC. Translation gives CASSVRTSGRFNEQFF.